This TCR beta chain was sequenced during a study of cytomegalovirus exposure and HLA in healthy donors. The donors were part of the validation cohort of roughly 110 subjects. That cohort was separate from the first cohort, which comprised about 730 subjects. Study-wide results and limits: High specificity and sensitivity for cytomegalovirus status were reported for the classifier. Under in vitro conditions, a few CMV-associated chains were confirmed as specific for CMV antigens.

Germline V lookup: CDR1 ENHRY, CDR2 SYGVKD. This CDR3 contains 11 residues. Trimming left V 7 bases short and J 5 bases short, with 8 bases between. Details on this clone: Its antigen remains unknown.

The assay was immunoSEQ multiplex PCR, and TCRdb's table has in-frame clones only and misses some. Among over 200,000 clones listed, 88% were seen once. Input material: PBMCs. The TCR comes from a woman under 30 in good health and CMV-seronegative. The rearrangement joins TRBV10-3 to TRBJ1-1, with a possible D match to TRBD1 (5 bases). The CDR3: CAIKGHTEAFF. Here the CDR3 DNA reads TGTGCCATCAAGGGGCATACTGAAGCTTTCTTT.